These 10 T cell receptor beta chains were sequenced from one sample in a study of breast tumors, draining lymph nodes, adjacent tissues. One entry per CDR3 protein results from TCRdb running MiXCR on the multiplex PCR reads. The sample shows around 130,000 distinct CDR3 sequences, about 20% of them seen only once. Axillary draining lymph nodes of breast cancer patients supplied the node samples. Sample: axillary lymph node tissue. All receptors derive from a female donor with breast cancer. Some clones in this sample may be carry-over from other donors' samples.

Here the CDR3 reads CASRQALSYEQYF. The CDR3 nucleotides are TGTGCCAGCCGACAGGCTTTGTCCTACGAGCAGTACTTC. The gene calls are TRBV28 and TRBJ2-7, with D perhaps matching TRBD1 (6 bases). With 8 bases removed from V and 1 base from J, the gap between germline ends came to 12 bases. This CDR3 spans 13 amino acids. Looked up from germline, CDR1 is MDHEN and CDR2 is SYDVKM.

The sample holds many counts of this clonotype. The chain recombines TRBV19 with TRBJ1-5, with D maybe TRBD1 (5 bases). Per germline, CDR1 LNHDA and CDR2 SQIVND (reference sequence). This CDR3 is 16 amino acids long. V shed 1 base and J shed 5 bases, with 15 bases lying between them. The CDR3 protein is CASSIGSRGTHQPQHF. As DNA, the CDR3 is TGTGCCAGTAGTATAGGGAGTAGGGGCACCCATCAGCCCCAGCATTTT.

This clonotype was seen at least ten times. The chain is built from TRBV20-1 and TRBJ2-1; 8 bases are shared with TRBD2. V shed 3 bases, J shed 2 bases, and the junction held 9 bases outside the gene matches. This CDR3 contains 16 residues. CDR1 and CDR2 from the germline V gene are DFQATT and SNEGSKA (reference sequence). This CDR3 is CSASGLLAVAYNEQFF. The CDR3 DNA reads TGCAGTGCTAGCGGACTACTAGCGGTGGCCTACAATGAGCAGTTCTTC.

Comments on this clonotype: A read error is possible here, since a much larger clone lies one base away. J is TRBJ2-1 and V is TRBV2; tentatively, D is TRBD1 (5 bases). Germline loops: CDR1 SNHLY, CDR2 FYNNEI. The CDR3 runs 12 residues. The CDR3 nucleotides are TGTGCCAGTCAACAGGCCCCAAATGAGCAGTCCTTC. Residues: CASQQAPNEQSF. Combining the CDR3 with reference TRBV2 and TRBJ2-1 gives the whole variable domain EPEVTQTPSHQVTQMGQEVILRCVPISNHLYFYWYRQILGQKVEFLVSFYNNEISEKSEIFDDQFSVERPDGSNFTLKIRSTKLEDSAMYFCASQQAPNEQSFGPGTRLTVL.

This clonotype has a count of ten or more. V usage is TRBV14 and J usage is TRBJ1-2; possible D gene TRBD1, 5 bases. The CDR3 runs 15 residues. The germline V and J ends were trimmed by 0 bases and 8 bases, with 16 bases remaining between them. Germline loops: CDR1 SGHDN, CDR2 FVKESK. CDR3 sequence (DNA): TGTGCCAGCAGCCAAGAAGGGACCTCCGGTAGGGGCTACACCTTC. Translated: CASSQEGTSGRGYTF.

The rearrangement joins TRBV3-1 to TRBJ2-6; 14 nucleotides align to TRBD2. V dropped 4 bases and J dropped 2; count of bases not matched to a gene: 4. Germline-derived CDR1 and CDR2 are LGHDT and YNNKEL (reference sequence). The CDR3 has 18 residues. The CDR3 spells CASSPGTSGRAGANVLTF. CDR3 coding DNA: TGTGCCAGCAGCCCCGGGACTAGCGGGAGAGCTGGGGCCAACGTCCTGACTTTC.

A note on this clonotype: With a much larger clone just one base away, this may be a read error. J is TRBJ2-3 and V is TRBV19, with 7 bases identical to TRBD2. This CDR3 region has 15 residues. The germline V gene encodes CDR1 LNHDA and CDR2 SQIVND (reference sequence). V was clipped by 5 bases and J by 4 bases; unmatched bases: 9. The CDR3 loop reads CASSLSGGGPDTQYF. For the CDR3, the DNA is TGTGCCAGTAGTCTATCCGGGGGAGGGCCAGATACGCAGTATTTT. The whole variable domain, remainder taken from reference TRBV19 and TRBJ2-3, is DGGITQSPKYLFRKEGQNVTLSCEQNLNHDAMYWYRQDPGQGLRLIYYSQIVNDFQKGDIAEGYSVSREKKESFPLTVTSAQKNPTAFYLCASSLSGGGPDTQYFGPGTRLTVL.

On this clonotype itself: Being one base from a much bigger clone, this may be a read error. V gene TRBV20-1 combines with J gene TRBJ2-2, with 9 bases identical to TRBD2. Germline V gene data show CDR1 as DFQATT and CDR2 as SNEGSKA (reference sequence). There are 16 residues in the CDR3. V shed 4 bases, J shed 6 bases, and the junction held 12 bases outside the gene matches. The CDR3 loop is CSAKGTREGSPGELFF. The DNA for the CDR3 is TGCAGTGCTAAAGGGACGCGGGAGGGGAGCCCCGGGGAGCTGTTTTTT.

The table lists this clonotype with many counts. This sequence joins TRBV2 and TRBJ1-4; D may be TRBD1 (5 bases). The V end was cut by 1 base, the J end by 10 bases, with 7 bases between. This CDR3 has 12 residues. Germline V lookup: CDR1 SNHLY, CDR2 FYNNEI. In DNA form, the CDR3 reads TGTGCCAGCAGTGAAGGGGACGGAAAACTGTTTTTT. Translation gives CASSEGDGKLFF.

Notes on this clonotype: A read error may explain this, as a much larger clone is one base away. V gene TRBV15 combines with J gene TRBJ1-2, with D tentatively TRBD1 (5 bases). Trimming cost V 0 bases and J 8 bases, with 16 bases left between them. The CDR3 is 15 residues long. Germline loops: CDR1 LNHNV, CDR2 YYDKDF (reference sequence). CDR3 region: CATSREAWTRGGYTF. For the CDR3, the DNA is TGTGCCACCAGCAGAGAGGCCTGGACAAGGGGAGGCTACACCTTC.